A single TCR beta chain is shown here with its context. The antigen is undetermined. The sample originates from a study of blood T cells in healthy people across ages. Study-level findings and limits: Researchers report that TCR beta diversity correlated strongly with naive T cell percentage. Without sorted subsets, naive and antigen-experienced compartments could not be conclusively compared. Investigators treated diversity estimates from one million T cells as underestimates.

Primers used in a second PCR of about 7 to 11 cycles were a sample-barcoded 5' primer and a J-beta primer mix. From the 5' RACE reads, TCRdb called clonotypes with MiXCR, one entry per CDR3 protein. This table has 650,000 to 1,000,000 distinct CDR3 sequences, 36% appearing once. The TCR comes from a man aged 18 to 30 in good health. Sequencing used blood.

The CDR3 is CASSLVQGDTEAFF. The CDR3 region has the DNA TGTGCCAGCAGTTTAGTACAGGGCGACACTGAAGCTTTCTTT. The chain couples TRBV28 to TRBJ1-1, with D maybe TRBD1 (6 bases). Deletions cut 2 bases from V and 3 bases from J, with 10 bases between. The CDR3 is 14 residues long. From germline, CDR1 is MDHEN and CDR2 SYDVKM.